This TCR beta chain was recorded in a study of long-term antiretroviral therapy in people with HIV. Points on this clone: Its antigen remains unknown.

Study results and caveats: In samples taken after ART, diversity increased but remained below transplant donor control levels.

They ran version v3.0 of the immunoSEQ assay at survey level. Generated by immunoSEQ multiplex PCR, the TCRdb table keeps only in-frame clones and is missing some. The sample yields approximately 31,000 clones, approximately 80% seen once. Germline trimming cut 1 base from V and 3 bases from J; bases unmatched to any gene: 7. From germline, CDR1 is SQVTM and CDR2 ANQGSEA. This CDR3 spans 16 amino acids. The sequencing used unsorted PBMCs, collected 3.1 years after starting antiretroviral therapy. This TCR came from a woman between 45 and 60 years old with HIV. The chain links TRBV29-1 to TRBJ1-2, with 11 bases aligning to TRBD1. This CDR3 is CSVEGRSDRGHYGYTF. The CDR3, as DNA: TGCAGCGTTGAAGGCCGGTCGGACAGGGGGCACTATGGCTACACCTTC.